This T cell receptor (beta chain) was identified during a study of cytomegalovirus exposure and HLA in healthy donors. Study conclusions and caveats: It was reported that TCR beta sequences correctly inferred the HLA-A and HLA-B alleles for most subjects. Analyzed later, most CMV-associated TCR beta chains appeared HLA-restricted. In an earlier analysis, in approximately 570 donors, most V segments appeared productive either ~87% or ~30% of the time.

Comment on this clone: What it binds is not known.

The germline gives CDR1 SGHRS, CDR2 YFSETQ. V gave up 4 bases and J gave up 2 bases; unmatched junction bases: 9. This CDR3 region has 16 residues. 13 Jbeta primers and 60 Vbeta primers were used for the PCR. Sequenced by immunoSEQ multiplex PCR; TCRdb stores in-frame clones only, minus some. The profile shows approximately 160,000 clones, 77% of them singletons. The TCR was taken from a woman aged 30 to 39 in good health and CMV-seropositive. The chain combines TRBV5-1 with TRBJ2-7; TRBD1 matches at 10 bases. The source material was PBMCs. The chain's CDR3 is CASSPAAGTGAYEQYF. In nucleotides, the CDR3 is TGCGCCAGCAGCCCCGCTGCCGGGACAGGGGCCTACGAGCAGTACTTC.